The entry that follows covers one T cell receptor (beta chain) sequence. The clone's antigen remains unknown. The input lacks base qualities; no much larger clone sits a single base away. Using the deep immunoSEQ assay, multiplex PCR amplified TCR CDR3 regions from genomic DNA. Genomic DNA extracted from each cell subset was distributed evenly over all wells of several immunoSEQ 96-well plates, and each plate served as one replicate. For sorted subsets, each replicate PCR was loaded with 150 to 250 ng genomic DNA, equivalent to 25,000 to 35,000 T cell genomes. Purified libraries were measured with a Qubit 3.0 fluorometer, size-checked on a Bioanalyzer 2100, and measured again with the KAPA Library Quantification kit. Every immunoSEQ 96-well plate was sequenced on a dedicated single-read 150-cycle Illumina NextSeq 550 flow cell. The authors' pipeline ran thus. Because the immunoSEQ output held only junctional sequences and lacked quality scores, the filtering could not match the filtering applied to full-length reads. Sequences were annotated with PyIR, a Python wrapper for IgBLAST v1.9, and V/J genes and CDR3 were assigned using IMGT germline references. Any read was removed if the V/J assignment was weak (E-value above 1e-6), the CDR3 was missing, or the read contained stop codons, out-of-frame junctions, or ambiguous translated residues. V3J clonotypes were defined as sequences sharing an identical inferred V gene, J gene, and CDR3 amino acid sequence. The percentage overlap between two repertoires was calculated by dividing the number of shared unique clonotypes by the size of the smaller repertoire. Three approaches were used to assess repertoire richness: RTK rarefaction, the Chao1 estimator, and Recon v2.1 estimates of unobserved clonotypes. Generation probabilities were computed with OLGA for all TCRbeta clonotypes obtained by the gDNA method from several donors. Drawn from immuneACCESS, this table holds only the in-frame rearrangements with V and J called that TCRdb kept. Clones are partly lost; checked studies trace under half to an unresolved V gene and leave the rest unexplained. The DNA gave D and trimming, while V, J and clone size come from that table. Recorded for this sample are roughly 2.2 million clones; approximately 93% of them occurred a single time. The ten top clones hold 0.39% of the sample.

Donors were healthy HIV-negative adults with no recently reported acute infections or vaccinations. Every donor was a Caucasian adult residing in Nashville, Tennessee, USA. Magnetic negative selection was used to enrich CD4+ T cells, after which naive cells were positively selected on CD45RA and the negative fraction became the memory subset. Blood was obtained by leukapheresis, after which PBMCs were separated by Ficoll-Histopaque density gradient centrifugation and cryopreserved in liquid nitrogen vapor phase. Analytical flow cytometry was used to check the purity and quantity of every magnetically sorted T cell population. Genomic DNA was isolated from every sorted fraction and measured by UV absorbance on a Nanodrop 2000c. The CDR3 sequence holds 15 residues, the cysteine and phenylalanine included. The sequence is cut down to CDR3 DNA, 45 bases in frame from base 1. The germline V end is reduced by 5 bases and the J end by 4 bases; junction bases left unmatched: 9. Sequences MDHEN (CDR1) and SYDVKM (CDR2) are obtained from the germline V gene.

The sample belongs to a study of shared clonotypes between healthy human individuals (dated by TCRdb to 2018 to 2020). Regarding the complete study: The cohort comprised two women and a few men aged 18 to 49 years. Per donor, three plates each were used for CD4 naive and CD4 memory, two for CD8 naive, and one for CD8 memory. To estimate repertoire size and how much clonotypes are shared between individuals, the study performed deep sequencing of blood TCR repertoires from a few healthy adults. Libraries were prepared and TCR repertoires were sequenced by different laboratories using diverse techniques, in order to increase sequencing depth and limit assay-specific biases. Per donor, leukapheresis produced somewhere between about 0.85 and 8.9 billion PBMCs. Results the study describes overall, beyond this receptor: Pairwise subsampling led to the expectation that sequencing depth would affect the degree of clonotype sharing among donors. Naive subsets generally had larger estimated clonotype richness than memory subsets. The small number of donors limited the genetic and exposure-history diversity represented. Rarefaction of sorted-subset datasets indicated incomplete sequencing despite the large sequencing depth. Higher generation probabilities were observed for clonotypes shared by all four sorted-subset donors than for non-shared clonotypes. Sampling was restricted to blood, and TCR repertoires in tissue are likely to differ from TCR repertoires in blood. Across several donors, approximately 5% of naive CD4, approximately 3.6% of naive CD8, roughly 2.2% of memory CD4, and about 0.4% of memory CD8 clonotypes were shared.

The chain is assembled from TRBV28 and TRBJ2-5, and 8 junction bases match TRBD2. Sequencing was carried out using naive CD4+ T cells from PBMCs. The sample's cell subset or site label is to be understood as: CD45RA+ positively selected. The receptor's source is a man younger than 35 in good health. Some clones in this sample may be carry-over from other donors' samples. The CDR3 protein: CASSTGLEGGETQYF. The bases read TGTGCCAGCAGTACGGGACTAGAGGGAGGAGAGACCCAGTACTTC.